The source of this TCR beta chain is a study of cytomegalovirus exposure and HLA in healthy donors. The germline gives CDR1 SNHLY, CDR2 FYNNEI. With 8 bases clipped from V and 2 bases from J, the junction kept 8 bases outside the gene matches. The CDR3 has 14 residues. This clone was counted only a few times. Use of 60 Vbeta and 13 Jbeta primers characterized the PCR. Assay used: immunoSEQ multiplex PCR; TCRdb lists only in-frame clones, some missing. The repertoire holds about 87,000 clones, with around 68% as singletons. V usage is TRBV2 and J usage is TRBJ1-2; 7 nucleotides agree with TRBD1. Sequencing was performed on PBMCs. The sequence derives from a man younger than 40 in good health and CMV-seropositive. The CDR3 DNA reads TGTGCCAGCGGGAAAGACAGGGAAAACTATGGCTACACCTTC. It codes for CASGKDRENYGYTF.